The rows below give T cell receptor beta chains drawn from one sample of a study of tumor and adjacent non-tumor tissue in lung cancer. TCRdb redid the calling of the multiplex PCR reads with MiXCR, one entry per CDR3 protein. The sample has 60,000 to 100,000 distinct CDR3 sequences; 76% are singletons. Sample: distant non-tumor lung tissue. The source of these receptors is a man aged 70 or older with non-small cell lung cancer. CDR3s leave out the opening cysteine and the closing phenylalanine or tryptophan. The D gene is left open where the match is weak.

TRBJ1-4	TRBV4-2	-	ASSQVPLMVANEKLF
TRBJ2-6	TRBV5-1	-	ANTADGADSGANVLT
TRBJ1-4	TRBV9	-	ASSVAPSGELF
TRBJ2-6	TRBV6-5	TRBD1	ASSSWTGGSGANVLT
TRBJ1-2	TRBV11-2	TRBD1	VSSPTGSTYGYT
TRBJ1-2	TRBV6-5	-	ASNSTRGGYI
TRBJ2-5	TRBV29-1	-	STKPYLQTGLETQY
TRBJ2-3	TRBV7-9	TRBD1	ASSSGGQGATDTQY
TRBJ1-2	TRBV6-1	-	ATSADENQYGYT
TRBJ2-5	TRBV29-1	-	SVGDMFQDIQY
TRBJ2-3	TRBV4-2	TRBD2	ASSQVNGGAQDTQY
TRBJ2-3	TRBV13	-	DSERGGTDTQY
TRBJ2-1	TRBV6-1	TRBD1	ASRQGVSIHNERF
TRBJ2-3	TRBV24-1	-	ATCDGEGVQWGQRTDTQY
TRBJ2-5	TRBV7-8	TRBD1	ARTVTGRETQY
TRBJ2-1	TRBV11-3	TRBD2	TSSLGLLAGDRNELF
TRBJ2-1	TRBV5-5	TRBD2	TSSLAGLAGDTYIEQF
TRBJ2-1	TRBV4-3	TRBD1	ASSHSGTGWSNEQF
TRBJ1-1	TRBV12-3/TRBV12-4	-	ASRTMSTEAF
TRBJ2-1	TRBV20-1	TRBD2	SARDPAGGRYNEQF
TRBJ2-6	TRBV7-3	-	ASSSSVTPAVLT
TRBJ2-5	TRBV11-2	TRBD1	ACSLVWARGGRQETQY
TRBJ2-3	TRBV29-1	-	SVAWTTPFTQN
TRBJ2-1	TRBV5-1	TRBD2	SSCSGLGVNNEQF
TRBJ2-2	TRBV6-5	-	ASSYWGIGELF
TRBJ2-3	TRBV6-2/TRBV6-3	-	VSRQNEVLVSDTQY
TRBJ2-7	TRBV5-1	-	ASSWYKSYEQY
TRBJ1-1	TRBV11-3	TRBD1	ASSFRDRTLDSEAF
TRBJ1-1	TRBV5-4	-	ASSTTMVALGNTEAF
TRBJ2-3	TRBV6-6	-	ASSYSLADTQC
TRBJ2-5	TRBV10-2	TRBD2	AIRRTSGEETQY
TRBJ2-1	TRBV29-1	TRBD1	SVEASDRGTYNEQF
TRBJ1-4	TRBV4-2	-	ASSQVLLWVANEELF
TRBJ1-5	TRBV6-5	-	AGWGGGTDNQPQH
TRBJ1-5	TRBV6-2/TRBV6-3	-	ANSYQPQPQN
TRBJ2-7	TRBV11-3	TRBD1	ASNPWTGFLYYEQY
TRBJ2-1	TRBV6-1	-	ASSLEQRHELS
TRBJ1-1	TRBV20-1	-	SARDTLNTEAF
TRBJ2-6	TRBV6-2/TRBV6-3	-	ASRTGANVLS
TRBJ1-6	TRBV6-6	-	ASSSSLTDTINSPLH
TRBJ2-3	TRBV5-1	-	ASSQGTTSTDTQY
TRBJ2-2	TRBV11-1	-	ACGLTWNTGELF
TRBJ2-3	TRBV28	TRBD1	ASTKRDRGGDTQY
TRBJ2-3	TRBV11-1	-	AITRREVSTDTHY
TRBJ2-1	TRBV6-2/TRBV6-3	-	ASSYGGGEATEQF
TRBJ1-5	TRBV28	-	ASRKLTKPQH
TRBJ2-7	TRBV20-1	-	SARNSPWSGTYEQY
TRBJ1-3	TRBV30	-	AWSVTKGPISGNTLY
TRBJ2-1	TRBV4-1	-	AGSQDKQAANYNEQF
TRBJ2-5	TRBV20-1	-	SASQGGDQETQY
TRBJ1-1	TRBV11-2	-	ACSFANSRNTDAF